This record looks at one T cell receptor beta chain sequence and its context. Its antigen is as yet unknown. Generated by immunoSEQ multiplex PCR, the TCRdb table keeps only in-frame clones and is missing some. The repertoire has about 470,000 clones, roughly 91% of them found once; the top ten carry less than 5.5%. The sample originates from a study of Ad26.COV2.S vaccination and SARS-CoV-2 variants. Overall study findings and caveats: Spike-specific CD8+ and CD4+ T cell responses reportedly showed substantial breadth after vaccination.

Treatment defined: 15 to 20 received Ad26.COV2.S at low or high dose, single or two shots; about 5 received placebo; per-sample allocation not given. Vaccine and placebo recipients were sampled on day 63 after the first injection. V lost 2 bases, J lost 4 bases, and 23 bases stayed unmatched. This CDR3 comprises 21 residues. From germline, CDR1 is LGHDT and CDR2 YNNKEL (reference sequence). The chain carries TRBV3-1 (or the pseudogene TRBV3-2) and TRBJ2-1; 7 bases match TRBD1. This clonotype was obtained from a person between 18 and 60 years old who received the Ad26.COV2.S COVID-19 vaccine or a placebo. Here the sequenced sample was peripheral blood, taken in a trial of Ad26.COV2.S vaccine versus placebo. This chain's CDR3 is CASSQPWDRQGRSGLYNEQFF. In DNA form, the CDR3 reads TGTGCCAGCAGCCAACCATGGGATAGACAGGGAAGGTCAGGACTGTACAATGAGCAGTTCTTC.